This passage covers 8 T cell receptor beta chains from one sample sequenced in a study of T cell responses to AZD1222 COVID-19 vaccine. Sequencing used immunoSEQ multiplex PCR; TCRdb keeps in-frame clones, though not all of them. The repertoire includes 150,000 or so clones, around nine tenths of them detected once, and 5.5% sits in the top ten. Material: peripheral blood, obtained on day 0 of AZD1222 vaccination. These receptors were obtained from an adult in good health.

The V call is TRBV4-1, the J call TRBJ2-7; D possibly corresponds to TRBD2 (6 bases). CDR3 length: 17 amino acids. Trimming removed 1 base at V and 7 bases at J, with 23 bases between. CDR1 and CDR2 (germline): MGHRA, YSYEKL. The DNA of the CDR3 is TGCGCCAGCAGCCAAGTGGGACTGAGAAGGGAGACACGTGAGCAGTACTTC. It specifies CASSQVGLRRETREQYF.

This chain connects TRBV6-5 to TRBJ2-2; TRBD1 matches 7 bases. Germline loops: CDR1 MNHEY, CDR2 SVGAGI. The CDR3 is 15 amino acids. Trimming removed 1 base from V and 5 bases from J; junction bases left unmatched: 4. CDR3 protein: CASSYWQGETGELFF. CDR3 DNA: TGTGCCAGCAGTTACTGGCAGGGGGAAACCGGGGAGCTGTTTTTT.

CDR3 protein: CASSLGLEETQYF. For the CDR3, the DNA is TGTGCCAGCAGCCTTGGACTTGAAGAGACCCAGTACTTC. The genes are TRBV6-5 and TRBJ2-5; a weak D match, TRBD2 (5 bases). Germline values: CDR1 MNHEY, CDR2 SVGAGI. V lost 6 bases and J 3 bases, leaving 11 bases between the germline ends. There are 13 residues in the CDR3.

The rearrangement links TRBV7-8 to TRBJ2-3; D not certain. The ends were cut back, 1 base at V and 0 bases at J, with 14 bases in the middle. The CDR3 has 17 amino acids. Germline lookup yields CDR1 SGHVS and CDR2 FQNEAQ. CDR3 nucleotides: TGTGCCAGCAGCTTAGTTCGATCCGGGCTGAGCACAGATACGCAGTATTTT. Protein sequence: CASSLVRSGLSTDTQYF.

The gene calls are TRBV10-3 and TRBJ2-3; 10 positions match TRBD2. V lost 7 bases and J lost 2; bases outside the gene matches: 18. The length of the CDR3 is 19 residues. Germline loops: CDR1 ENHRY, CDR2 SYGVKD. The CDR3 coding sequence is TGTGCCATCACCCAACTAGCGGGGCAGCCTACCCGCTTCACAGATACGCAGTATTTT. Translated: CAITQLAGQPTRFTDTQYF.

The J gene is TRBJ2-7, the V gene TRBV19; 7 positions agree with TRBD1. The length of the CDR3 is 15 residues. The V gene end was trimmed by 3 bases and the J gene end by 2 bases; junction bases not matched to a gene: 7. The V gene's germline CDR1 is LNHDA and CDR2 SQIVND (reference sequence). As DNA, the CDR3 is TGTGCCAGTAGTATTTCACAGGGGACCGCCTACGAGCAGTACTTC. This codes for CASSISQGTAYEQYF.

The chain couples TRBV5-4 to TRBJ1-2; 8 bases align to TRBD1. The CDR3 length is 15 residues. Per the germline V gene, CDR1 is SGHNT and CDR2 is YYREEE (reference sequence). With 0 bases clipped from V and 8 bases from J, the junction kept 9 bases outside the gene matches. CDR3: CASSLETGVVKGYTF. CDR3 nucleotides: TGTGCCAGCAGCTTGGAGACAGGGGTGGTGAAGGGCTACACCTTC.

The V gene is TRBV4-3, the J gene TRBJ2-7; D possibly corresponds to TRBD1 (6 bases). The CDR3 has 14 amino acids. The V end lost 4 bases, the J end lost 2 bases, and 12 bases lay between the germline ends. CDR1 is LGHNA and CDR2 is YSLEER in the germline V gene. CDR3 sequence: CASSRETGPYEQYF. DNA for the CDR3: TGCGCCAGCAGCCGGGAGACAGGCCCCTACGAGCAGTACTTC.